These 5 T cell receptor beta chains originate from one sample sequenced in a study of blood T cell repertoires in COVID-19. The method was immunoSEQ multiplex PCR; TCRdb's version includes in-frame clones alone and lacks a portion of them. The sample lists around 120,000 clones, about 88% occurring once. Material for sequencing was PBMCs or T cells enriched from blood (not recorded which). These receptors came from a woman in her 50s who had recovered from COVID-19.

This clone was seen a few times. Other DNA sequences from this sample encode an identical CDR3 as well. V usage is TRBV30 and J usage is TRBJ1-1; weak D call: TRBD1 (6 bases). The ends were cut back, 2 bases at V and 5 bases at J, with 12 bases in the middle. Looked up from germline, CDR1 is GTSNPN and CDR2 is SVGIG (reference sequence). The CDR3 extends over 13 amino acids. CDR3 sequence reads: CAWSPGDGTEAFF. Written as DNA, the CDR3 is TGTGCCTGGAGTCCAGGGGATGGAACTGAAGCTTTCTTT.

Concerning this clone itself: The junction differs from germline at one of its ends, possibly a read error. The chain carries TRBV4-3 and TRBJ2-3; the match to TRBD2 covers 9 bases. Germline V gene lookup returns CDR1 LGHNA and CDR2 YSLEER. The CDR3 runs to 17 residues. CDR3 region: CASSQDSGGGGTDTQYF. DNA of the CDR3: TGCGCCAGCAGTCAAGATAGCGGCGGGGGGGGCACAGATACGCAGTATTTT.

The chain links TRBV27 to TRBJ1-1, with D uncertain. From germline, CDR1 is MNHEY and CDR2 SMNVEV (reference sequence). The CDR3 is made up of 13 amino acids. Trimming took 6 bases from V and 4 from J, leaving 12 bases between them. Written as DNA, the CDR3 is TGTGCCAGCAGCCCGGGAGGAATCACTGAAGCTTTCTTT. Residues: CASSPGGITEAFF.

This chain uses TRBV9 with TRBJ2-7, with D perhaps matching TRBD1 (5 bases). Trimming left V 4 bases short and J 4 bases short, with 12 bases between. The CDR3 runs 13 residues. The germline CDR1 and CDR2 sequences are SGDLS and YYNGEE. DNA of the CDR3: TGTGCCAGCAGCTCCACAGGAGCTTACGAGCAGTACTTC. Residues: CASSSTGAYEQYF.

This sequence joins TRBV19 and TRBJ1-5; the D gene is possibly TRBD1 (6 bases). Trimming removed 5 bases from V and 6 bases from J, with 17 bases in between. This CDR3 spans 15 amino acids. CDR1 is LNHDA and CDR2 is SQIVND in the germline V gene (reference sequence). DNA of the CDR3: TGTGCCAGTAGTGGTTTGGGGGCAATTTTTCAGCCCCAGCATTTT. Its translation is CASSGLGAIFQPQHF.